This entry lists 5 T cell receptor beta chains sequenced from one sample in a study of cytomegalovirus exposure and HLA in healthy donors. Only in-frame clones appear in the TCRdb table, and some are missing; sequencing was by immunoSEQ multiplex PCR. The table includes roughly 120,000 clones, approximately 89% detected once. The sequencing input was PBMCs. These receptors came from a man in his late teens or twenties in good health and CMV-seronegative.

The chain carries TRBV28 and TRBJ1-5, with 7 bases matching TRBD1. The CDR3 contains 14 residues. CDR1 is MDHEN, CDR2 SYDVKM, per germline. With 6 bases clipped from V and 9 bases from J, the junction kept 11 bases outside the gene matches. The CDR3 loop is CASRPGTDPWPQHF. CDR3 coding DNA: TGTGCCAGCAGACCAGGGACAGACCCCTGGCCCCAGCATTTT.

The chain combines TRBV6-6 with TRBJ1-1; 9 bases align to TRBD1. The CDR3 is 16 amino acids. Germline CDR1 MNHNY, CDR2 SVGAGI (reference sequence). V shed 6 bases, J shed 1 base, and the junction held 9 bases outside the gene matches. The CDR3 is CASSRRTGVENTEAFF. The CDR3 bases are TGTGCCAGCAGCCGCCGGACAGGGGTAGAGAACACTGAAGCTTTCTTT.

The rearrangement joins TRBV2 to TRBJ2-7; 9 bases are shared with TRBD2. From germline, CDR1 is SNHLY and CDR2 FYNNEI. The CDR3 consists of 16 residues. Losses at the gene ends were 3 bases for V and 5 bases for J; bases not matched to a gene: 11. The CDR3 region is CASSEVAGEIHHEQYF. CDR3 bases: TGTGCCAGCAGTGAGGTAGCGGGAGAAATTCACCACGAGCAGTACTTC.

This chain uses TRBV29-1 with TRBJ2-3; 9 bases line up with TRBD1. Trimming took 6 bases from V and 2 from J; bases not matched to a gene: 6. Germline loops: CDR1 SQVTM, CDR2 ANQGSEA. This CDR3 contains 14 residues. CDR3 bases: TGCAGCGTAGGGACAGGGTCGAACACAGATACGCAGTATTTT. Translation: CSVGTGSNTDTQYF.

The chain links TRBV19 to TRBJ1-5; a weak D match, TRBD1 (5 bases). The CDR3 contains 15 residues. Trimming shortened V by 5 bases and J by 4 bases, and 15 bases separated the two germline ends. Germline V gene data show CDR1 as LNHDA and CDR2 as SQIVND (reference sequence). The DNA for the CDR3 is TGTGCCAGTAGTCCTCCTGCGGGGGATAATCAGCCCCAGCATTTT. It encodes CASSPPAGDNQPQHF.